This T cell receptor beta chain appears in the sequencing data of a study of blood T cells in healthy people across ages. Aged roughly 6 to 100, donors were systemically healthy Caucasians from Russia. This clonotype has more than one count but fewer than ten. The CDR3 runs to 16 residues. In germline, CDR1 is LGHNA, CDR2 YSLEER. Sample-barcoded 5' priming and a J-beta primer mix drove a second PCR of about 6 to 12 cycles. Template switching added a 12-random-nucleotide identifier to every cDNA molecule. Using its own MiXCR run on the 5' RACE reads, TCRdb lists one record per CDR3 protein. The sample lists 600,000 to 1,000,000 distinct CDR3 sequences; around a quarter were seen once. The same data also went into a second study, on T cells of mothers and their children.

This chain joins TRBV4-3 and TRBJ2-5, with no clear D. TRBJ2-1 matches the DNA end more closely, so the J call is doubtful. The sequence was collected from a boy between 10 and 17 years old in good health. The sequenced material came from blood. This CDR3 is CASSQDHAPNYNEQFF. The DNA of the CDR3 is TGCGCCAGCAGCCAAGACCATGCACCGAACTACAATGAGCAGTTCTTC.